These 13 T cell receptor beta chains came from one sample sequenced in a study of shared clonotypes between healthy human individuals. Naivety among CD8 cells was defined by CD45RO negativity and positive CCR7 selection, thereby excluding terminally differentiated effector memory CD45RA+ cells. Here immunoSEQ multiplex PCR was the method, and the copy in TCRdb shows in-frame clones only, minus some. This sample has 550,000 to 600,000 clones, with 95% to 98% found just once. Sequenced sample: naive CD8+ T cells sorted from blood. The source is a young man in good health.

The genes are TRBV7-9 and TRBJ1-5; D uncertain. Germline-derived CDR1 and CDR2 are SEHNR and FQNEAQ (reference sequence). The CDR3 totals 13 residues. V was shortened by 2 bases and J by 5 bases, with 7 bases between the two germline ends. CDR3 DNA sequence: TGTGCCAGCAGCTTAAACAGTGATCAGCCCCAGCATTTT. It is translated as CASSLNSDQPQHF.

The chain links TRBV27 to TRBJ2-7; 12 nucleotides line up with TRBD2. The germline V gene encodes CDR1 MNHEY and CDR2 SMNVEV (reference sequence). Losses at the gene ends were 8 bases for V and 5 bases for J; bases not matched to a gene: 7. The CDR3 totals 14 residues. CDR3 amino acids: CASRLAGVGNEQYF. The DNA of the CDR3 is TGTGCCAGCCGACTAGCGGGAGTGGGCAACGAGCAGTACTTC.

The chain combines TRBV11-3 with TRBJ1-2, with D unclear. Per the germline V gene, CDR1 is SGHNT and CDR2 is YENEEA. The V gene lost 5 bases and the J gene lost 2 bases, with 18 bases spanning the gap. The CDR3 has 16 residues. The DNA for the CDR3 is TGTGCCAGCAGCCAGCTCGCCCAGCGCCTAAACTATGGCTACACCTTC. Encoded protein: CASSQLAQRLNYGYTF.

V and J are TRBV7-2 and TRBJ2-5; the D gene is possibly TRBD2 (5 bases). The CDR3 contains 13 residues. The V gene's germline CDR1 is SGHTA and CDR2 FQGNSA. V lost 4 bases and J 2 bases, leaving 8 bases between the germline ends. Written as DNA, the CDR3 is TGTGCCAGCAGCTCGGAGGCACAAGAGACCCAGTACTTC. Its protein is CASSSEAQETQYF.

This clone was found once. The gene calls are TRBV29-1 and TRBJ2-2; D is unresolved. The CDR3 extends over 12 amino acids. V lost 5 bases and J 3 bases, leaving 7 bases between the germline ends. The V gene's germline CDR1 is SQVTM and CDR2 ANQGSEA. CDR3 in amino acids: CSVYLDTGELFF. CDR3 nucleotides: TGCAGCGTTTATTTAGACACCGGGGAGCTGTTTTTT.

Here the CDR3 reads CASSYQGALTEAFF. As DNA, the CDR3 is TGTGCCAGCAGTTACCAGGGGGCGCTCACTGAAGCTTTCTTT. The chain links TRBV6-5 to TRBJ1-1; 8 bases line up with TRBD1. J gave up 4 bases and V 2 bases, and 3 bases lay outside the gene matches. This CDR3 is 14 amino acids long. Germline V gene sequence: CDR1 MNHEY, CDR2 SVGAGI.

The chain couples TRBV4-1 to TRBJ1-2; a possible D gene is TRBD1 (5 bases). The CDR3 totals 14 residues. Between the trimmed V and J ends, which lost 7 bases and 8 bases, there was a span of 20 bases. The germline V gene has CDR1 MGHRA and CDR2 YSYEKL. CDR3 sequence: CASNPDMEVGGYTF. The DNA for the CDR3 is TGCGCCAGCAACCCGGACATGGAGGTGGGAGGCTACACCTTC.

The genes are TRBV5-1 and TRBJ2-2, with 7 nucleotides matching TRBD1. Germline trimming cut 4 bases from V and 0 bases from J; bases unmatched to any gene: 6. Germline V CDR1 and CDR2: SGHRS, YFSETQ. The length of the CDR3 is 16 residues. DNA for the CDR3: TGCGCCAGCAGCCAATTTGGACAGGCGAACACCGGGGAGCTGTTTTTT. Its translation is CASSQFGQANTGELFF.

The chain carries TRBV9 and TRBJ2-5; D possibly corresponds to TRBD1 (5 bases). The CDR3 is 16 residues long. Trimming took off 0 bases at V and 3 bases at J, with 15 bases between the two ends. Germline CDR1 reads SGDLS; CDR2 reads YYNGEE. CDR3 DNA sequence: TGTGCCAGCAGCGTAGTTGGGGCGCCGAGTGAAGAGACCCAGTACTTC. Residues: CASSVVGAPSEETQYF. The full variable domain, with the rest looked up from reference TRBV9 and TRBJ2-5, is DSGVTQTPKHLITATGQRVTLRCSPRSGDLSVYWYQQSLDQGLQFLIQYYNGEERAKGNILERFSAQQFPDLHSELNLSSLELGDSALYFCASSVVGAPSEETQYFGPGTRLLVL.

CDR3 amino acids: CASSAATSGRAYEQYF. Here the CDR3 DNA reads TGTGCCAGCAGCGCAGCGACTAGCGGGAGAGCCTACGAGCAGTACTTC. The rearrangement links TRBV7-2 to TRBJ2-7; TRBD2 matches at 12 bases. The J segment lost 2 bases and the V segment lost 5 bases, leaving 7 bases of the junction unmatched. The CDR3 has 16 amino acids. Per germline, CDR1 SGHTA and CDR2 FQGNSA.

This clone was counted a single time. The chain couples TRBV7-6 to TRBJ1-1; 11 bases are a match to TRBD1. V lost 4 bases and J lost 6; bases outside the gene matches: 4. CDR1 SGHVS and CDR2 FNYEAQ come from the germline V gene. The CDR3 length is 14 residues. CDR3 amino acids: CASSSGQGGPEAFF. CDR3 in DNA: TGTGCCAGCAGCTCGGGACAGGGGGGACCTGAAGCTTTCTTT. The variable domain in full, completed from reference TRBV7-6 and TRBJ1-1, reads GAGVSQSPRYKVTKRGQDVALRCDPISGHVSLYWYRQALGQGPEFLTYFNYEAQQDKSGLPNDRFSAERPEGSISTLTIQRTEQRDSAMYRCASSSGQGGPEAFFGQGTRLTVV.

The chain links TRBV5-1 to TRBJ2-7, with a tentative D call TRBD1 (6 bases). V lost 4 bases to trimming and J lost 0 bases, with 14 bases between them. The CDR3 has 15 residues. Looked up from germline, CDR1 is SGHRS and CDR2 is YFSETQ. CDR3 residues: CASSPDSASSYEQYF. CDR3 nucleotides: TGCGCCAGCAGCCCGGACAGCGCGAGCTCCTACGAGCAGTACTTC.

This clone was detected only once. The V call is TRBV30, the J call TRBJ1-5, with 8 nucleotides matching TRBD1. CDR3 length: 15 residues. Germline V gene lookup returns CDR1 GTSNPN and CDR2 SVGIG (reference sequence). V trimming: 0 bases; J trimming: 0 bases; junction bases outside the gene matches: 1. The CDR3 DNA reads as TGTGCCTGGAGTGTAGGGACAGGTAGCAATCAGCCCCAGCATTTT. This codes for CAWSVGTGSNQPQHF.